One and the same sample provided the 11 T cell receptor beta chains below, sequenced in a study of cytomegalovirus exposure and HLA in healthy donors. In the PCR, 60 Vbeta and 13 Jbeta primers were used. Using immunoSEQ multiplex PCR, the repertoire was profiled, and TCRdb retains in-frame clones only, with some absent. The sample has roughly 120,000 clones; around 73% are singletons. The sequencing sample was made of PBMCs. The source of these receptors is a woman aged 40 to 50 in good health and CMV-seropositive.

This clone was recorded once. V gene TRBV6-1 combines with J gene TRBJ2-7, with D hard to call. CDR1 is MNHNS and CDR2 is SASEGT in the germline V gene. CDR3 length equals 13 residues. The V and J ends lost 2 bases and 3 bases respectively, with 8 bases between them. The CDR3 DNA follows: TGTGCCAGCAGTGAACAGTCCTTCTACGAGCAGTACTTC. Translated: CASSEQSFYEQYF.

The gene calls are TRBV5-5 and TRBJ2-7; D not certain. This CDR3 contains 12 residues. Germline CDR1 SGHKS, CDR2 YYEKEE (reference sequence). V lost 4 bases, J lost 4 bases, and 9 bases lay in between. As DNA, the CDR3 is TGTGCCAGCAGCCTCCACAATTACGAGCAGTACTTC. It codes for CASSLHNYEQYF.

This chain joins TRBV6-1 and TRBJ2-5; 10 bases are shared with TRBD1. This CDR3 comprises 14 residues. The V and J ends lost 5 bases and 4 bases, in that order; junction bases with no gene match: 4. Germline V gene sequence: CDR1 MNHNS, CDR2 SASEGT. As DNA, the CDR3 is TGTGCCAGCAGTAGACAGGGGGCGAGAGAGACCCAGTACTTC. It encodes CASSRQGARETQYF.

V is TRBV2 and J is TRBJ2-2, with 8 bases lining up with TRBD1. There are 15 residues in the CDR3. Trimming took 4 bases from V and 6 from J; bases not matched to a gene: 7. CDR1 SNHLY and CDR2 FYNNEI come from the germline V gene. The CDR3 DNA reads as TGTGCCAGCAGTGGTGAAGCAGGGGGCCCCGGGGAGCTGTTTTTT. Protein: CASSGEAGGPGELFF.

For this clone: This sample includes further DNA sequences coding for the same CDR3. V usage is TRBV2 and J usage is TRBJ2-1; possibly TRBD1 for D (6 bases). The CDR3 totals 14 residues. The V end lost 5 bases, the J end lost 1 base, and 9 bases lay between the germline ends. Germline V CDR1 and CDR2: SNHLY, FYNNEI. CDR3 loop: CASSRQGSYNEQFF. In nucleotides, the CDR3 is TGTGCCAGCAGTCGGCAGGGGTCCTACAATGAGCAGTTCTTC.

V is TRBV9 and J is TRBJ1-4; TRBD1 matches 10 bases. CDR3 size: 16 residues. The germline V gene has CDR1 SGDLS and CDR2 YYNGEE. Trimming cost V 2 bases and J 8 bases; bases outside gene matches: 9. CDR3 DNA: TGTGCCAGCAGCGTTGGGACAGGGGAAGGAGAGGAAAAACTGTTTTTT. Encoded protein: CASSVGTGEGEEKLFF.

A few counts support this clone. This rearrangement joins TRBV6-5 to TRBJ1-2; TRBD1 matches at 10 bases. The CDR3 consists of 14 residues. With V trimmed by 0 bases and J by 8 bases, 3 bases remained unmatched. Germline V gives CDR1 MNHEY, CDR2 SVGAGI. The CDR3, as DNA: TGTGCCAGCAGTTACTCCGGACAGGGGGTAGGCTACACCTTC. Its protein is CASSYSGQGVGYTF.

The rearrangement joins TRBV12-5 to TRBJ2-7; 8 nucleotides match TRBD2. Germline-derived CDR1 and CDR2 are LGHNT and FRNRAP. The CDR3 length is 14 residues. The junction had 8 bases not matched to a gene; V was cut back by 6 bases and J by 4 bases. CDR3 nucleotide sequence: TGTGCTAGTGGATCCCCCGGGGGGGAGTACGAGCAGTACTTC. This translates into CASGSPGGEYEQYF.

This clone was counted only a few times. This chain uses TRBV29-1 with TRBJ2-2; TRBD1 aligns across 7 bases. Per the germline V gene, CDR1 is SQVTM and CDR2 is ANQGSEA. Germline trimming cut 7 bases from V and 7 bases from J; bases unmatched to any gene: 3. The CDR3 length is 11 residues. CDR3 DNA: TGCAGCGCGAACAGGGGCGGGGAGCTGTTTTTT. Protein: CSANRGGELFF.

The V gene is TRBV20-1, the J gene TRBJ1-1; the D is unclear. Trimming left V 5 bases short and J 10 bases short, with 11 bases between. CDR1 and CDR2 (germline): DFQATT, SNEGSKA (reference sequence). The CDR3 runs 10 residues. CDR3 protein: CSAPTASAFF. DNA of the CDR3: TGCAGTGCTCCCACCGCGTCAGCTTTCTTT.

The chain combines TRBV6-5 with TRBJ1-2, with 8 bases fitting TRBD1. V was pared by 10 bases and J by 6 bases, with 10 bases of the junction left unmatched. The CDR3 is made up of 13 amino acids. Germline V gives CDR1 MNHEY, CDR2 SVGAGI. CDR3 protein: CATKPAGGDGYTF. The CDR3 coding sequence is TGTGCCACCAAACCTGCAGGGGGCGATGGCTACACCTTC.